This T cell receptor beta chain was captured in a study of control samples from healthy donors and cancer patients. CDR3 length: 12 residues. V gave up 4 bases and J gave up 4 bases, with 8 bases separating them. Germline-derived CDR1 and CDR2 are SGHDT and YYEEEE. This table comes from immunoSEQ multiplex PCR, and its TCRdb copy is limited to in-frame clones, with some not included. Among roughly 59,000 clones, roughly 90% were seen once, and the ten largest hold roughly 1.5%. The genes are TRBV5-6 and TRBJ1-2, with D unclear. The source of this sequence is a man aged 40-49 years with colorectal cancer. The sequencing sample was made of PBMCs. The CDR3 sequence is CASSRPLYGYTF. In nucleotides, the CDR3 is TGTGCCAGCAGCCGGCCACTCTATGGCTACACCTTC.